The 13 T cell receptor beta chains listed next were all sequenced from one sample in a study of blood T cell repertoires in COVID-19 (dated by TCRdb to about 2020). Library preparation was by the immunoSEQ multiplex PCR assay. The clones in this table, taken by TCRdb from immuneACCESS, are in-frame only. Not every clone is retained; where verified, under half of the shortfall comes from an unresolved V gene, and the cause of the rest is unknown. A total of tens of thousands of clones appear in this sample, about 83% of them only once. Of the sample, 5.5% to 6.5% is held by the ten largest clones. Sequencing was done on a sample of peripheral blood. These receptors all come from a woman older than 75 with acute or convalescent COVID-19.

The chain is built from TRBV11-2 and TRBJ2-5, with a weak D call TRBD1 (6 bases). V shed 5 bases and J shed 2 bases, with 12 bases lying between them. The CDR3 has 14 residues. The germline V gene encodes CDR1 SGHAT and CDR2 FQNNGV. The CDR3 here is CASSIWTVQETQYF. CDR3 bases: TGTGCCAGCAGCATATGGACAGTACAAGAGACCCAGTACTTC.

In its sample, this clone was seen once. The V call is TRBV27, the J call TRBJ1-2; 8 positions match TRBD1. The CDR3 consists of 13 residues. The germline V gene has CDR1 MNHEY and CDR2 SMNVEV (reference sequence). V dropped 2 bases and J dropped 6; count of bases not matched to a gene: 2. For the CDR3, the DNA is TGTGCCAGCAGTTTAGGACAGGGCAATGGCTACACCTTC. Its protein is CASSLGQGNGYTF.

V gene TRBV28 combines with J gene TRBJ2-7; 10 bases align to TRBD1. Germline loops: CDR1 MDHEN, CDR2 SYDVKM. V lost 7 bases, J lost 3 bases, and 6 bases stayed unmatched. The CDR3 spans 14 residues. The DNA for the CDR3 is TGTGCCAGCACCCGGGACAGGGGCTTCTACGAGCAGTACTTC. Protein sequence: CASTRDRGFYEQYF.

This chain's CDR3 is CASSLDTQETQYF. In DNA, the CDR3 is TGCGCCAGCAGCTTGGACACACAAGAGACCCAGTACTTC. The J gene is TRBJ2-5, the V gene TRBV5-1; D call uncertain. CDR3 length: 13 amino acids. With 0 bases removed from V and 2 bases from J, the gap between germline ends came to 5 bases. From germline, CDR1 is SGHRS and CDR2 YFSETQ. Combining the CDR3 with reference TRBV5-1 and TRBJ2-5 gives the whole variable domain KAGVTQTPRYLIKTRGQQVTLSCSPISGHRSVSWYQQTPGQGLQFLFEYFSETQRNKGNFPGRFSGRQFSNSRSEMNVSTLELGDSALYLCASSLDTQETQYFGPGTRLLVL.

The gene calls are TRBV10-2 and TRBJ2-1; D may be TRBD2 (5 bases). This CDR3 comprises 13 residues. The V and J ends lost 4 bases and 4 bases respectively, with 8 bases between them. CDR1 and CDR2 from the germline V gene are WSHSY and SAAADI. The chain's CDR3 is CASSAGVYNEQFF. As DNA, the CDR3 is TGCGCCAGCAGTGCCGGGGTTTACAATGAGCAGTTCTTC.

This chain's CDR3 is CASSQPTGGDEQYF. CDR3 bases: TGCGCCAGCAGTCAACCGACAGGGGGCGACGAGCAGTACTTC. The chain employs TRBV23-1 and TRBJ2-7, with 10 bases identical to TRBD1. TRBV23-1 is recorded as an ORF, its role being uncertain. The CDR3 sequence is 14 residues long. V dropped 2 bases and J dropped 5; count of bases not matched to a gene: 3.

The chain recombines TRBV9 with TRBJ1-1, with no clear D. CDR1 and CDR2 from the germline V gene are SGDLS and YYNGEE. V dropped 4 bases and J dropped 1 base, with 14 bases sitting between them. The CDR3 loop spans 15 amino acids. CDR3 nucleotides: TGTGCCAGCAGCCAAGACATGGGTTCGAACACTGAAGCTTTCTTT. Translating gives CASSQDMGSNTEAFF.

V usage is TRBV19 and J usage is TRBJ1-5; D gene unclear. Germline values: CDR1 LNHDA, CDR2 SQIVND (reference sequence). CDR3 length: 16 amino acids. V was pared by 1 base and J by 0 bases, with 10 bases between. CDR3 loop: CASSIGTPNSNQPQHF. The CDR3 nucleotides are TGTGCCAGTAGTATAGGAACACCAAATAGCAATCAGCCCCAGCATTTT.

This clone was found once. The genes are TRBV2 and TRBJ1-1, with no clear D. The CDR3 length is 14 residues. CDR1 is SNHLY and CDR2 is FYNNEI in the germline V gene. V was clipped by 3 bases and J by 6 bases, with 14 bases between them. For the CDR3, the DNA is TGTGCCAGCAGTGAGAGGGAGGGAACACCTGAAGCTTTCTTT. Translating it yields CASSEREGTPEAFF.

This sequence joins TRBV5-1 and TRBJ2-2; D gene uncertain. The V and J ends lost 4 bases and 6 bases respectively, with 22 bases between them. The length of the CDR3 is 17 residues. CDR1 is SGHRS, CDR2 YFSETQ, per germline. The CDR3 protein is CASSLGVGSVSSGELFF. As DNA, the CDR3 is TGCGCCAGCAGCCTGGGCGTAGGTTCTGTTAGCTCCGGGGAGCTGTTTTTT.

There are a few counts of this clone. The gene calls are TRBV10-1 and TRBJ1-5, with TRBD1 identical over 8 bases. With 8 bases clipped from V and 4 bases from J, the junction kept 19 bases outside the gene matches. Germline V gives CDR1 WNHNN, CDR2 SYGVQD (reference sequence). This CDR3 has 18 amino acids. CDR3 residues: CASGRQGCNLRVNQPQHF. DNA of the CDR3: TGCGCCAGCGGACGACAGGGGTGCAATCTGCGGGTGAATCAGCCCCAGCATTTT.

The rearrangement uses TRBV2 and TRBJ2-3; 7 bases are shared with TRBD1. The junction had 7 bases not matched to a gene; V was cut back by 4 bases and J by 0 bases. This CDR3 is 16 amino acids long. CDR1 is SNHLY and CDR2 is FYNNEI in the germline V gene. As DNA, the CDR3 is TGTGCCAGCAGTGGGGACAGCCTACGCAGCACAGATACGCAGTATTTT. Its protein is CASSGDSLRSTDTQYF. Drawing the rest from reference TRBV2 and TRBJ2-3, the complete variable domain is EPEVTQTPSHQVTQMGQEVILRCVPISNHLYFYWYRQILGQKVEFLVSFYNNEISEKSEIFDDQFSVERPDGSNFTLKIRSTKLEDSAMYFCASSGDSLRSTDTQYFGPGTRLTVL.

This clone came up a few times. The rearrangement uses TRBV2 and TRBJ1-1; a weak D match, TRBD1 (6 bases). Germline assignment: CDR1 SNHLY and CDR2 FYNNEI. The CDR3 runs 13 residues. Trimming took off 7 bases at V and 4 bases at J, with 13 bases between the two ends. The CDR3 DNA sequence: TGTGCCAGCACATCTGAGGGGGTCACTGAAGCTTTCTTT. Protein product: CASTSEGVTEAFF.